The present entry profiles one T cell receptor (beta chain) with its context. The data derive from a study of CD8+ T cells in alopecia areata. Indicated treatment: oral pan-JAK inhibitor, 5-10 mg twice daily. RNA extraction and reverse transcription yielded cDNA as sequencing template. Some clones are missing from TCRdb's copy, which holds only in-frame ones; the method was immunoSEQ multiplex PCR. Among fewer than 150,000 clones listed, roughly four fifths were seen once. The receptor was derived from a human donor with alopecia areata. The sequenced sample was CD8+ T cells sorted from blood, obtained at week 4, from a patient treated with tofacitinib.

In DNA, the CDR3 is TGTGCCAGCAGTCCTGGACAGGTTCGCGAGCAGTACTTC. This codes for CASSPGQVREQYF. The chain joins TRBV5-4 to TRBJ2-7; the match to TRBD1 covers 7 bases. Unmatched junction bases numbered 8, after V lost 5 bases and J lost 6 bases. The CDR3 sequence is 13 residues long. The germline V gene has CDR1 SGHNT and CDR2 YYREEE (reference sequence).